One and the same sample provided the 21 T cell receptor beta chains below, sequenced in a study of T cell responses to AZD1222 COVID-19 vaccine. The repertoire was sequenced with immunoSEQ multiplex PCR; TCRdb's copy has only in-frame clones and lacks some. The top ten hold roughly 7% of the sample, which has 75,000 to 95,000 clones, approximately 90% seen once. The sample here was peripheral blood, taken on day 0 of MenACWY control vaccination. These receptors were obtained from an adult in good health.

This chain uses TRBV19 with TRBJ2-7; 7 bases agree with TRBD1. The CDR3 extends over 14 amino acids. V gave up 4 bases and J gave up 0 bases; unmatched junction bases: 3. Germline-derived CDR1 and CDR2 are LNHDA and SQIVND (reference sequence). CDR3 region: CASSRDRSSYEQYF. In nucleotides, the CDR3 is TGTGCCAGTAGTAGGGACAGAAGCTCCTACGAGCAGTACTTC.

This chain uses TRBV5-1 with TRBJ2-5; 11 bases agree with TRBD1. The CDR3 has 16 residues. Germline CDR1 is SGHRS and CDR2 is YFSETQ. After removal of 2 bases from V and 1 base from J, the junction contained 4 bases not matched to a gene. This chain's CDR3 is CASSFGGTGGQETQYF. Written as DNA, the CDR3 is TGCGCCAGCAGCTTTGGCGGGACAGGGGGCCAAGAGACCCAGTACTTC.

V usage is TRBV9 and J usage is TRBJ1-3; D is unclear. CDR1 and CDR2 (germline): SGDLS, YYNGEE. CDR3 length: 13 residues. V was shortened by 0 bases and J by 8 bases, with 9 bases between the two germline ends. The CDR3 bases are TGTGCCAGCAGCGTAGTGGGTCGGGACACCATATATTTT. It specifies CASSVVGRDTIYF.

Notes on this clone: The sample has other DNA sequences that encode this CDR3 too. The V and J genes are TRBV27 and TRBJ2-1; no clear D. Germline CDR1 is MNHEY and CDR2 is SMNVEV (reference sequence). Trimming cost V 3 bases and J 3 bases, with 12 bases left between them. The CDR3 extends over 15 amino acids. The CDR3 sequence is CASSFSRTNYNEQFF. The CDR3 bases are TGTGCCAGCAGTTTTTCCAGGACCAACTACAATGAGCAGTTCTTC.

The V gene is TRBV5-6, the J gene TRBJ1-2, with 10 positions matching TRBD1. The CDR3 is 15 residues long. V trimming: 2 bases; J trimming: 8 bases; junction bases outside the gene matches: 9. Per the germline V gene, CDR1 is SGHDT and CDR2 is YYEEEE. In DNA form, the CDR3 reads TGTGCCAGCAGCTTTGGGACAGGGGCCTTGGGAGGCTACACCTTC. Its translation is CASSFGTGALGGYTF.

The V and J genes are TRBV18 and TRBJ1-4, with TRBD1 as a possible D gene (6 bases). Germline loops: CDR1 KGHSH, CDR2 LQKENI. V was trimmed by 3 bases and J by 7 bases, leaving 15 bases between them. The CDR3 sequence is 15 residues long. The CDR3 reads CASSPRQEPREKLFF. The CDR3 nucleotides are TGTGCCAGCTCACCCCGACAGGAACCGCGTGAAAAACTGTTTTTT.

The chain links TRBV7-9 to TRBJ2-3; no definite D call. V was clipped by 3 bases and J by 5 bases, with 12 bases between them. Germline-derived CDR1 and CDR2 are SEHNR and FQNEAQ (reference sequence). This CDR3 has 14 residues. In DNA form, the CDR3 reads TGTGCCAGCAGCTTGATCCGGGTTCAAGATACGCAGTATTTT. Protein: CASSLIRVQDTQYF. Filled out from reference TRBV7-9 and TRBJ2-3, the complete variable domain reads DTGVSQNPRHKITKRGQNVTFRCDPISEHNRLYWYRQTLGQGPEFLTYFQNEAQLEKSRLLSDRFSAERPKGSFSTLEIQRTEQGDSAMYLCASSLIRVQDTQYFGPGTRLTVL.

V usage is TRBV19 and J usage is TRBJ2-3; no firm D call. The V gene lost 3 bases and the J gene lost 5 bases, with 15 bases spanning the gap. The CDR3 totals 15 residues. CDR1 is LNHDA, CDR2 SQIVND, per germline (reference sequence). The CDR3 coding sequence is TGTGCCAGTAGTATTGGGCCCTACCCCAGAGATACGCAGTATTTT. This sequence encodes CASSIGPYPRDTQYF.

The chain joins TRBV3-1 (or the pseudogene TRBV3-2) to TRBJ2-1, with D unresolved. The ends were cut back, 1 base at V and 12 bases at J, with 25 bases in the middle. Germline values: CDR1 LGHDT, CDR2 YNNKEL (reference sequence). The length of the CDR3 is 17 residues. The CDR3 sequence is CASSQGPRPRLSNRQFF. DNA of the CDR3: TGTGCCAGCAGCCAAGGCCCGCGACCGAGGTTGAGCAATCGGCAGTTCTTC.

A single count supports this clone. This chain joins TRBV10-3 and TRBJ2-7; D tentatively reads TRBD1 or TRBD2 (6 bases each). The CDR3 is 13 amino acids. V lost 7 bases and J 2 bases, leaving 12 bases between the germline ends. CDR1 and CDR2 (germline): ENHRY, SYGVKD. The chain's CDR3 is CAINRGQAYEQYF. The CDR3 nucleotides read TGTGCCATCAACCGGGGGCAGGCCTACGAGCAGTACTTC.

J is TRBJ2-7 and V is TRBV7-6; weak D call: TRBD2 (5 bases). CDR1 is SGHVS and CDR2 is FNYEAQ in the germline V gene. V gave up 5 bases and J gave up 6 bases, with 14 bases separating them. The CDR3 is 13 residues long. The CDR3 nucleotides read TGTGCCAGCAGCCTACGGGATTACTCCGAGCAGTACTTC. It codes for CASSLRDYSEQYF.

The rearrangement links TRBV2 to TRBJ2-3, with 8 bases identical to TRBD2. Germline assignment: CDR1 SNHLY and CDR2 FYNNEI. J lost 1 base, V lost 4 bases, and 1 base had no gene match. This CDR3 comprises 14 residues. CDR3 in amino acids: CASSVGGGTDTQYF. The CDR3 nucleotides read TGTGCCAGCAGTGTCGGGGGGGGCACAGATACGCAGTATTTT.

The rearrangement joins TRBV7-2 to TRBJ2-1; possibly TRBD2 for D (5 bases). V was clipped by 5 bases and J by 5 bases, with 16 bases between them. The CDR3 contains 15 residues. CDR1 is SGHTA, CDR2 FQGNSA, per germline. Written as DNA, the CDR3 is TGTGCCAGCAGCCCTAACTCGGAGCGGAACAATGAGCAGTTCTTC. Its protein is CASSPNSERNNEQFF.

The chain employs TRBV12-3 or TRBV12-4 and TRBJ2-1; D not certain. The CDR3 spans 13 residues. V was shortened by 8 bases and J by 6 bases, with 14 bases between the two germline ends. This CDR3 reads CASELFGLNEQFF. CDR3 in DNA: TGTGCCAGCGAGCTGTTTGGGCTCAATGAGCAGTTCTTC.

The rearrangement links TRBV15 to TRBJ2-2; D may be TRBD2 (6 bases). The CDR3 extends over 15 amino acids. V gave up 7 bases and J gave up 5 bases, with 17 bases separating them. The germline V gene encodes CDR1 LNHNV and CDR2 YYDKDF (reference sequence). The DNA of the CDR3 is TGTGCCACCACCCCCAGCGGGTTGAATACCGGGGAGCTGTTTTTT. As protein: CATTPSGLNTGELFF.

V usage is TRBV7-8 and J usage is TRBJ2-1, with D unresolved. This CDR3 has 13 amino acids. V was clipped by 1 base and J by 9 bases, with 10 bases between them. CDR1 and CDR2 from the germline V gene are SGHVS and FQNEAQ. CDR3 residues: CASSLGIATEQFF. CDR3 sequence (DNA): TGTGCCAGCAGCTTAGGCATAGCAACTGAGCAGTTCTTC.

The CDR3 region has the DNA TGTGCCAGCAGCCAAGGGACGCCGCTGTACTTC. Its translation is CASSQGTPLYF. The chain couples TRBV14 to TRBJ2-7; D gene uncertain. Germline V gives CDR1 SGHDN, CDR2 FVKESK. The CDR3 has 11 amino acids. The V end was cut by 1 base, the J end by 12 bases, with 10 bases between.

This chain uses TRBV6-5 with TRBJ1-1; D is ambiguous. Germline CDR1 MNHEY, CDR2 SVGAGI. The CDR3 length is 15 residues. V was trimmed by 0 bases and J by 4 bases, leaving 12 bases between them. CDR3 nucleotides: TGTGCCAGCAGTTACTCGTTCACGGGAAGCACTGAAGCTTTCTTT. As protein: CASSYSFTGSTEAFF.

This clone is a singleton in its sample. The chain combines TRBV6-5 with TRBJ2-3; D unclear. The CDR3 length is 14 residues. From germline, CDR1 is MNHEY and CDR2 SVGAGI. Trimming cost V 7 bases and J 0 bases, with 11 bases left between them. CDR3 coding DNA: TGTGCCAGCAAACCGCCGGATAGCACAGATACGCAGTATTTT. Its protein is CASKPPDSTDTQYF.

V gene TRBV27 combines with J gene TRBJ1-6; a possible D gene is TRBD1 (6 bases). Trimming took 7 bases from V and 3 from J, leaving 16 bases between them. The CDR3 loop spans 16 amino acids. Germline values: CDR1 MNHEY, CDR2 SMNVEV (reference sequence). CDR3 protein: CASKPGGAGYNSPLHF. In nucleotides, the CDR3 is TGTGCCAGCAAACCGGGGGGCGCCGGCTATAATTCACCCCTCCACTTT.

The chain links TRBV7-3 to TRBJ2-5; D is perhaps TRBD1 or TRBD2 (5 bases each). This CDR3 spans 16 amino acids. V was pared by 2 bases and J by 0 bases, with 13 bases between. CDR1 and CDR2 from the germline V gene are SGHTA and FQGTGA. This CDR3 is CASSLVGGTNQETQYF. The CDR3, as DNA: TGTGCCAGCAGCTTAGTTGGGGGAACGAACCAAGAGACCCAGTACTTC.